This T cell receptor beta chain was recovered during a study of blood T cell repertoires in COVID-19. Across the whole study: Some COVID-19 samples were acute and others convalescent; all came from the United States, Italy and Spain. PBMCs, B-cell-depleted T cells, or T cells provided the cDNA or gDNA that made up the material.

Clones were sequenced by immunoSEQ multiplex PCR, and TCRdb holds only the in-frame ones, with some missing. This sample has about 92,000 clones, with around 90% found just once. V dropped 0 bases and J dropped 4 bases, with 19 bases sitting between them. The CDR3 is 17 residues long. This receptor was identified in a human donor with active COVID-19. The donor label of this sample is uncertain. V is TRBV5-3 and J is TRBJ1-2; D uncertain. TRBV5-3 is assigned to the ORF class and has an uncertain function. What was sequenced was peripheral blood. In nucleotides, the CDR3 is TGTGCCAGAAGCTTGGGGGGTATGAAGCTAGCCCGCTATGGCTACACCTTC. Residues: CARSLGGMKLARYGYTF.